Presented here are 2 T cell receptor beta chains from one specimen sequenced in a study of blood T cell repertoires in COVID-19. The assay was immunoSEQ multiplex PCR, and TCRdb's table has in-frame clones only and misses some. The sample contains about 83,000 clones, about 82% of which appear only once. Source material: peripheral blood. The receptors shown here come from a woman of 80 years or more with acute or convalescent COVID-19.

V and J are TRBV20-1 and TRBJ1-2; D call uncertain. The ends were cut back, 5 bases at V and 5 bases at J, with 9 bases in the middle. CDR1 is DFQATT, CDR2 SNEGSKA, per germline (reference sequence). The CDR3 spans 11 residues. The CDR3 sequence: CSAGTEYGYTF. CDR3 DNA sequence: TGCAGTGCTGGAACAGAGTATGGCTACACCTTC.

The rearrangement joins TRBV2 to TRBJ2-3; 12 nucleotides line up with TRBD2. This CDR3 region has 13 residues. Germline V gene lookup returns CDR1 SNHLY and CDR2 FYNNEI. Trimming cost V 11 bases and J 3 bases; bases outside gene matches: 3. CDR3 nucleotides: TGTGCCTCCACTAGCGGGGGGACAGATACGCAGTATTTT. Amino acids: CASTSGGTDTQYF. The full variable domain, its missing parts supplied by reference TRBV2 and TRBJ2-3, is EPEVTQTPSHQVTQMGQEVILRCVPISNHLYFYWYRQILGQKVEFLVSFYNNEISEKSEIFDDQFSVERPDGSNFTLKIRSTKLEDSAMYFCASTSGGTDTQYFGPGTRLTVL.